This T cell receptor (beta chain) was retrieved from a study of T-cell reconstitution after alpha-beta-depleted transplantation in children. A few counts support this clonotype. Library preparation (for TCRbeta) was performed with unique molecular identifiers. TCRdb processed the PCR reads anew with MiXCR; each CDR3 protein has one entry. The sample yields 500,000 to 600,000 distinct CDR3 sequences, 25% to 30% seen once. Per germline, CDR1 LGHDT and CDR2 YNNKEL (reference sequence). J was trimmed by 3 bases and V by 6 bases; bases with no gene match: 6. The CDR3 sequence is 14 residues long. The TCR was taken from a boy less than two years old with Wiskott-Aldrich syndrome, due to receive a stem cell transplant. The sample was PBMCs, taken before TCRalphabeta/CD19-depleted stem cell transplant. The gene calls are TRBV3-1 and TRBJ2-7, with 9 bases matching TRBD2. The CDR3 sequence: CASSLSGSFYEQYF. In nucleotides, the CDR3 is TGTGCCAGCAGTCTTAGCGGGAGTTTCTACGAGCAGTACTTC.